Listed below are T cell receptor beta chains from one sample, sequenced in a study of molecular identifiers for immune sequencing clone quantification. TCRdb processed the PCR reads anew with MiXCR; each CDR3 protein has one entry. The sample yields hundreds of thousands of distinct CDR3 sequences, about 25% seen once. The sequenced sample consisted of naive CD8+ T cells from blood, with Jurkat cell RNA spiked in. Every receptor here comes from a human donor in good health. Some libraries in this study had Jurkat cell RNA spiked in. Each CDR3 is given with its conserved first and last residue. D genes are given only for firm matches. Part of the rows lack a size; the others show once, few, many or a class for expanded clones.

clone_size | j_call | v_call | d_call | cdr3_nt | cdr3_aa
NA | TRBJ1-6 | TRBV7-9 | NA | TGTGCCAGCAGCCCAGTCGGACTGGGGTATAATTCACCCCTCCACTTT | CASSPVGLGYNSPLHF
few | TRBJ2-3 | TRBV5-4 | NA | TGTGCCAGCAGCGAGGTGGGGGCTAGCGAAACCACAGATACGCAGTATTTT | CASSEVGASETTDTQYF
many | TRBJ2-4 | TRBV12-3/TRBV12-4 | NA | TGTGCCAGCAGCAGCTCAGAACAGCTTTTGGCCAAAAACATTCAGTACTTC | CASSSSEQLLAKNIQYF
many | TRBJ2-3 | TRBV11-2 | TRBD2 | TGTGCCAGCAGCCATACCATCCGGGGCCTAGCGGGGGGGATCGCAGATACGCAGTATTTT | CASSHTIRGLAGGIADTQYF
NA | TRBJ2-7 | TRBV18 | NA | TGTGCCAGCTCACCCCCCCAACCCCTAAAGGAAGAGCAGTACTTC | CASSPPQPLKEEQYF
NA | TRBJ2-1 | TRBV27 | NA | TGTGCCAGCATCGGTGGGGGGTACAATGAGCAGTTCTTC | CASIGGGYNEQFF
many | TRBJ2-7 | TRBV6-5 | TRBD2 | TGTGCCAGCAGTTATGGGACTAGCTTTTACGAGCAGTACTTC | CASSYGTSFYEQYF
few | TRBJ2-5 | TRBV27 | NA | TGTGCCGGCAGAGCCACAGAAAGGGTGGCCCAGTACTTC | CAGRATERVAQYF
few | TRBJ2-5 | TRBV12-3/TRBV12-4 | TRBD2 | TGTGCCAGCAGTGACGCGACTAGCGGGTACCAAGAGACCCAGTACTTC | CASSDATSGYQETQYF
many | TRBJ2-3 | TRBV12-3/TRBV12-4 | TRBD1 | TGTGCCAGCAGGGGCCCGGGACAGGGGACAGATACGCAGTATTTT | CASRGPGQGTDTQYF
NA | TRBJ1-5 | TRBV27 | NA | TGTGCCAGCAGTTTCGGGGGTCCTGATCAGCCCCAGCATTTT | CASSFGGPDQPQHF
NA | TRBJ1-1 | TRBV20-1 | NA | TGCAGTGCTATTCCCAGGTTGAACACTGAAGCTTTCTTT | CSAIPRLNTEAFF
NA | TRBJ1-1 | TRBV9 | NA | TGTGCCAGCAGCCCTACTTACCCTGTAGGGCGGACTGAAGCTTTCTTT | CASSPTYPVGRTEAFF
NA | TRBJ2-2 | TRBV24-1 | NA | TGTGCCTCCAGTAGGTCGGGCAGTAGCACCGGGGAGCTGTTTTTT | CASSRSGSSTGELFF
NA | TRBJ2-7 | TRBV4-1 | NA | TGCGCCAGCAGCCCAAGGGATCTCCACGAGCAGTACTTC | CASSPRDLHEQYF
many | TRBJ2-3 | TRBV7-6 | NA | TGTGCCAGCAGCTTATACGGAGATACGCAGTATTTT | CASSLYGDTQYF
NA | TRBJ2-5 | TRBV20-1 | TRBD2 | TGCAGTGCTAGAGTCCGGACTAGCGGGAGGAGTGTATCTCAAGAGACCCAGTACTTC | CSARVRTSGRSVSQETQYF
NA | TRBJ2-7 | TRBV28 | TRBD2 | TGTGCCGCGACTAGCGGGGGGGAGCAGTACTTC | CAATSGGEQYF
NA | TRBJ2-7 | TRBV12-3/TRBV12-4 | TRBD2 | TGTGCCAGCAGTTTAAGTCTTGGGACTAGCGTCTCCAACGAGCAGTACTTC | CASSLSLGTSVSNEQYF
few | TRBJ2-5 | TRBV7-8 | TRBD2 | TGTGCCAGCAACTCCCCGGGGTCTCGGGGGGTCCAAGAGACCCAGTACTTC | CASNSPGSRGVQETQYF
NA | TRBJ2-5 | TRBV12-3/TRBV12-4 | NA | TGTGCCAGCAGCTCAAGCCTCCAGGGGAGTCAAGAGACCCAGTACTTC | CASSSSLQGSQETQYF
few | TRBJ2-1 | TRBV2 | TRBD2 | TGTGCCAGCAGTGAAGCAGTGTCTAGCGGGGCCAATGAGCAGTTCTTC | CASSEAVSSGANEQFF